The TCR beta chain described here comes from a study of blood T cell repertoires in COVID-19. Authors' processing steps: It was from reference gene primer amplification that nucleated cell counts were estimated. Clones were sequenced by immunoSEQ multiplex PCR, and TCRdb holds only the in-frame ones, with some missing. That table supplies the V and J calls and clone size; D and trimming were determined from the DNA. The sample lists about 200,000 clones, approximately 90% occurring once. The V and J ends lost 0 bases and 4 bases, in that order; junction bases with no gene match: 11. The length of the CDR3 is 19 residues. Germline V CDR1 and CDR2: SGHRS, YFSETQ.

This sequence was found in a man in his 60s with COVID-19, enrolled during active disease. The chain joins TRBV5-1 to TRBJ2-2, with 11 bases identical to TRBD1. Sequencing input: peripheral blood. The CDR3 protein is CASSLGDRGISVGTGELFF. CDR3 in DNA: TGCGCCAGCAGCTTGGGGGACAGGGGGATATCTGTTGGCACCGGGGAGCTGTTTTTT.